These 15 T cell receptor beta chains were sequenced from one sample in a study of cytomegalovirus exposure and HLA in healthy donors. PCR involved 60 Vbeta and 13 Jbeta primers. This table comes from immunoSEQ multiplex PCR, and its TCRdb copy is limited to in-frame clones, with some not included. This repertoire shows some 160,000 clones, 70% to 80% found once; its top ten account for roughly 2%. The material sequenced was PBMCs. The receptors derive from a man aged 50-59 years in good health and CMV-seropositive.

The chain recombines TRBV7-2 with TRBJ2-5; TRBD1 is a possible D gene (6 bases). This CDR3 region has 16 residues. Germline V gives CDR1 SGHTA, CDR2 FQGNSA. Trimming took off 5 bases at V and 2 bases at J, with 18 bases between the two ends. This chain's CDR3 is CASSPQQGAFQETQYF. The CDR3 coding sequence is TGTGCCAGCAGCCCCCAACAGGGAGCATTTCAAGAGACCCAGTACTTC.

The chain has TRBV7-8 and TRBJ2-7; no reliable D call. Looked up from germline, CDR1 is SGHVS and CDR2 is FQNEAQ. The CDR3 is 14 amino acids. V was clipped by 0 bases and J by 2 bases, with 8 bases between them. Here the CDR3 DNA reads TGTGCCAGCAGCTTAGCGGGCCCAGCCTACGAGCAGTACTTC. Its translation is CASSLAGPAYEQYF.

V and J are TRBV5-4 and TRBJ2-7, with D possibly being TRBD2 (7 bases). The CDR3 totals 14 residues. Deletions cut 4 bases from V and 4 bases from J, with 15 bases between. The V gene's germline CDR1 is SGHNT and CDR2 YYREEE (reference sequence). This CDR3 reads CASSTGRGSYEQYF. DNA of the CDR3: TGTGCCAGCAGCACAGGGAGGGGGTCTTACGAGCAGTACTTC.

The chain employs TRBV5-1 and TRBJ2-5; 12 bases map to TRBD2. Germline values: CDR1 SGHRS, CDR2 YFSETQ. The CDR3 runs 16 residues. Unmatched junction bases numbered 6, after V lost 1 base and J lost 5 bases. The CDR3 coding sequence is TGCGCCAGCAGCTTGTTACTAGCGGGGGGTCAGGAGACCCAGTACTTC. Protein: CASSLLLAGGQETQYF.

The J gene is TRBJ1-2, the V gene TRBV12-5; TRBD1 aligns across 8 bases. This CDR3 comprises 16 residues. CDR1 and CDR2 from the germline V gene are LGHNT and FRNRAP. With 6 bases clipped from V and 2 bases from J, the junction kept 11 bases outside the gene matches. CDR3 in DNA: TGTGCTAGTGGCCAAACCACAGGGGGAATCAACTATGGCTACACCTTC. It codes for CASGQTTGGINYGYTF.

J is TRBJ2-7 and V is TRBV27, with 9 bases that match TRBD1. The V segment lost 2 bases and the J segment 4 bases; nucleotides outside the gene matches: 9. Germline V gene data show CDR1 as MNHEY and CDR2 as SMNVEV (reference sequence). This CDR3 spans 16 amino acids. CDR3 nucleotide sequence: TGTGCCAGCAGTTTAGTTTCAGGACAGGGGCGGTACGAGCAGTACTTC. This encodes CASSLVSGQGRYEQYF.

V usage is TRBV7-2 and J usage is TRBJ1-1; 7 nucleotides match TRBD1. Germline-derived CDR1 and CDR2 are SGHTA and FQGNSA. The CDR3 is made up of 15 amino acids. Trimming at V came to 1 base and at J to 1 base, leaving 3 bases not matched to a gene. The CDR3 spells CASSLDRGKNTEAFF. The CDR3, as DNA: TGTGCCAGCAGCTTAGACAGGGGTAAGAACACTGAAGCTTTCTTT.

The chain is built from TRBV5-8 and TRBJ1-2, with 9 bases that match TRBD1. After removal of 2 bases from V and 1 base from J, the junction contained 9 bases not matched to a gene. The CDR3 totals 17 residues. The germline CDR1 and CDR2 sequences are SGHTS and YDEGEE. Here the CDR3 reads CASSLGTGYLSNYGYTF. Written as DNA, the CDR3 is TGTGCCAGCAGCTTAGGGACAGGGTATCTGAGTAACTATGGCTACACCTTC. The complete variable domain, with remaining parts taken from reference TRBV5-8 and TRBJ1-2, reads EAGVTQSPTHLIKTRGQQATLRCSPISGHTSVYWYQQALGLGLQFLLWYDEGEERNRGNFPPRFSGRQFPNYSSELNVNALELEDSALYLCASSLGTGYLSNYGYTFGSGTRLTVV.

V is TRBV5-5 and J is TRBJ1-5; possibly TRBD1 for D (6 bases). Germline CDR1 and CDR2: SGHKS and YYEKEE (reference sequence). CDR3 size: 15 residues. V was shortened by 4 bases and J by 0 bases, with 11 bases between the two germline ends. The CDR3 here is CASSLWTDSNQPQHF. The CDR3 nucleotides read TGTGCCAGCAGCCTGTGGACAGATAGCAATCAGCCCCAGCATTTT. The variable domain in full, completed from reference TRBV5-5 and TRBJ1-5, reads DAGVTQSPTHLIKTRGQQVTLRCSPISGHKSVSWYQQVLGQGPQFIFQYYEKEERGRGNFPDRFSARQFPNYSSELNVNALLLGDSALYLCASSLWTDSNQPQHFGDGTRLSIL.

The chain is built from TRBV5-1 and TRBJ2-7; tentative D call: TRBD2 (6 bases). V gave up 3 bases and J gave up 3 bases, with 13 bases separating them. Germline CDR1 is SGHRS and CDR2 is YFSETQ. The CDR3 contains 14 residues. The CDR3 protein is CASSSGTQRYEQYF. The CDR3 nucleotides read TGCGCCAGCAGCTCCGGGACTCAACGCTACGAGCAGTACTTC.

This chain links TRBV27 with TRBJ2-5, with D possibly being TRBD2 (5 bases). Trimming removed 1 base at V and 2 bases at J, with 14 bases between. Germline lookup yields CDR1 MNHEY and CDR2 SMNVEV (reference sequence). The CDR3 has 16 amino acids. The DNA of the CDR3 is TGTGCCAGCAGTTTATTTCCGTACGGCGGGCAAGAGACCCAGTACTTC. Translated, it gives CASSLFPYGGQETQYF.

Remarks on this clone: One end of the junction varies from germline; a read error may be responsible. The rearrangement uses TRBV6-1 and TRBJ2-7, with 9 bases that match TRBD1. The V gene's germline CDR1 is MNHNS and CDR2 SASEGT. The CDR3 totals 16 residues. CDR3 sequence reads: CASTESGTGYSYEQYF. The CDR3 bases are TGTGCCAGCACTGAATCCGGGACAGGGTACTCCTACGAGCAGTACTTC.

The V call is TRBV28, the J call TRBJ1-1, with D tentatively TRBD1 (5 bases). The CDR3 is 12 residues long. Germline loops: CDR1 MDHEN, CDR2 SYDVKM. The V end was cut by 2 bases, the J end by 11 bases, with 12 bases between. CDR3 sequence: CASSLRGVTAFF. The CDR3 DNA follows: TGTGCCAGCAGTTTACGGGGGGTGACGGCTTTCTTT.

This clone was seen once. The chain employs TRBV5-5 and TRBJ1-5; D gene uncertain. The CDR3 has 15 residues. V was pared by 0 bases and J by 6 bases, with 13 bases between. Germline lookup yields CDR1 SGHKS and CDR2 YYEKEE (reference sequence). The CDR3 bases are TGTGCCAGCAGCTTGGAAGCGTACGGCGGTCAGCCCCAGCATTTT. This gives the protein CASSLEAYGGQPQHF. Variable domain in full (rest from reference TRBV5-5 and TRBJ1-5): DAGVTQSPTHLIKTRGQQVTLRCSPISGHKSVSWYQQVLGQGPQFIFQYYEKEERGRGNFPDRFSARQFPNYSSELNVNALLLGDSALYLCASSLEAYGGQPQHFGDGTRLSIL.

The chain couples TRBV4-1 to TRBJ1-4; 7 positions match TRBD1. This CDR3 comprises 12 residues. Germline-derived CDR1 and CDR2 are MGHRA and YSYEKL. Losses at the gene ends were 4 bases for V and 12 bases for J; bases not matched to a gene: 5. As DNA, the CDR3 is TGCGCCAGCAGCCCTACAGGGGCGGAACTGTTTTTT. Residues: CASSPTGAELFF.